These 8 T cell receptor beta chains were all obtained from the same sample, sequenced in a study of T cells in Graves' hyperthyroidism and ophthalmopathy. RNA transcripts were the template for amplifying TCR beta CDR3 regions. TCR CDR3 regions were first amplified by RT-PCR with HTBI primers. From the multiplex PCR reads, TCRdb called clonotypes with MiXCR, one entry per CDR3 protein. The sample lists fewer than 350,000 distinct CDR3 sequences; roughly 19% were seen once. What was sequenced was blood. These receptors all stem from a man aged 45-65 years with Graves' ophthalmopathy.

This clonotype showed up just a few times. CDR3 sequence: CSAQGPPYTDTQYF. DNA for the CDR3: TGCAGTGCTCAGGGACCGCCGTACACAGATACGCAGTATTTT. The chain recombines TRBV20-1 with TRBJ2-3; possibly TRBD1 or TRBD2 for D (5 bases each). CDR1 is DFQATT and CDR2 is SNEGSKA in the germline V gene (reference sequence). V lost 5 bases to trimming and J lost 2 bases, with 14 bases between them. This CDR3 comprises 14 residues.

This chain connects TRBV7-9 to TRBJ2-1; 12 positions agree with TRBD1. V gave up 3 bases and J gave up 4 bases; unmatched junction bases: 4. Germline values: CDR1 SEHNR, CDR2 FQNEAQ (reference sequence). This CDR3 spans 16 amino acids. The CDR3 reads CASSFKGQGAYNEQFF. CDR3 nucleotide sequence: TGTGCCAGCAGCTTCAAGGGACAGGGGGCTTACAATGAGCAGTTCTTC.

The chain has TRBV29-1 and TRBJ2-1; D may be TRBD2 (5 bases). Trimming shortened V by 6 bases and J by 4 bases, and 7 bases separated the two germline ends. From germline, CDR1 is SQVTM and CDR2 ANQGSEA. This CDR3 is built from 11 residues. The CDR3 DNA reads as TGCAGCGTGGGAGCGTACAATGAGCAGTTCTTC. Its protein is CSVGAYNEQFF.

The chain employs TRBV30 and TRBJ2-6; no reliable D call. CDR1 and CDR2 from the germline V gene are GTSNPN and SVGIG (reference sequence). The CDR3 spans 13 residues. The ends were cut back, 8 bases at V and 0 bases at J, with 8 bases in the middle. CDR3 in amino acids: CAQRNSGANVLTF. The CDR3, as DNA: TGTGCCCAACGGAACTCTGGGGCCAACGTCCTGACTTTC.

This clonotype was seen only a few times. The chain links TRBV20-1 to TRBJ2-3, with D possibly matching TRBD2 (6 bases). The CDR3 is 16 amino acids. Germline values: CDR1 DFQATT, CDR2 SNEGSKA (reference sequence). The V gene lost 6 bases and the J gene lost 0 bases, with 19 bases spanning the gap. CDR3 bases: TGCAGTGCCCCCGACAGAATAGCGGTTAGCACAGATACGCAGTATTTT. Translated, it gives CSAPDRIAVSTDTQYF.

V usage is TRBV12-3 or TRBV12-4 and J usage is TRBJ2-7; 7 bases are shared with TRBD2. V was pared by 2 bases and J by 5 bases, with 6 bases of the junction left unmatched. The CDR3 totals 14 residues. CDR3 coding DNA: TGTGCCAGCAGTTTAAGGGCGGGAGTCCACGAGCAGTACTTC. Protein product: CASSLRAGVHEQYF.

In nucleotides, the CDR3 is TGCGCCAGCAGCTTACAGGTGGGCTCTGGAAACACCATATATTTT. The encoded protein is CASSLQVGSGNTIYF. The chain uses TRBV5-1 and TRBJ1-3, with TRBD1 as a possible D gene (5 bases). Germline V CDR1 and CDR2: SGHRS, YFSETQ. CDR3 length equals 15 residues. V dropped 2 bases and J dropped 0 bases, with 9 bases sitting between them.

This clonotype has more than one count but fewer than ten. The rearrangement links TRBV28 to TRBJ1-1; D call uncertain. Trimming stripped 3 bases from V and 5 bases from J, with 13 bases between. CDR3 length: 14 amino acids. Germline CDR1 reads MDHEN; CDR2 reads SYDVKM. CDR3 bases: TGTGCCAGCAGTTTCAACGGGCGCTGGACTGAAGCTTTCTTT. Protein product: CASSFNGRWTEAFF.